This T cell receptor (beta chain) was recorded in a study of blood T cell repertoires in COVID-19. Trimming took 3 bases from V and 9 from J, leaving 12 bases between them. Germline V gene sequence: CDR1 SGHTA, CDR2 FQGNSA. The CDR3 runs 14 residues. Clones were read by immunoSEQ multiplex PCR, and TCRdb kept only the in-frame ones, dropping some. The repertoire holds 350,000 to 400,000 clones, with roughly 88% as singletons. Participants were aged about 18 to 89 years from 24 US areas. Researchers sorted participants into cohorts using their self-reported clinical history. The chain joins TRBV7-2 to TRBJ1-6; a possible D gene is TRBD1 (5 bases). This TCR derives from a woman between 25 and 40 years old with acute COVID-19. Sequencing was done on a sample of PBMCs or T cells enriched from blood (not recorded which). CDR3 DNA: TGTGCCAGCAGCTTCCGGGGGTCTGGTTCACCCCTCCACTTT. Encoded protein: CASSFRGSGSPLHF.